Each of the 5 T cell receptor beta chains below was sequenced from the same sample in a study of T cells in Graves' hyperthyroidism and ophthalmopathy. TCR beta CDR3 region amplification was performed from RNA transcripts. The TCR CDR3 was amplified in a first-round RT-PCR using the HTBI primer set. TCRdb passed the multiplex PCR reads through MiXCR, listing each CDR3 protein once. The sample shows roughly 580,000 distinct CDR3 sequences, around 14% of them seen only once. Sequenced sample: blood. Source of these receptors: a woman aged 25 to 39 with Graves' hyperthyroidism that later progressed to Graves' ophthalmopathy.

Of note for this clonotype: The DNA is left out, because the CDR3 cannot be placed on it with certainty; the CDR3 is given as TCRdb lists it. The gene calls are TRBV7-6 and TRBJ2-2. From its first to its last residue, the CDR3 has 12 amino acids. The germline V gene has CDR1 SGHVS and CDR2 FNYEAQ. The CDR3 loop is CASSFGNGELFF.

This clonotype was detected only a few times. V usage is TRBV5-1 and J usage is TRBJ2-7; possibly TRBD1 or TRBD2 for D (6 bases each). The CDR3 is 20 amino acids. Per the germline V gene, CDR1 is SGHRS and CDR2 is YFSETQ. Deletions cut 0 bases from V and 3 bases from J, with 28 bases between. CDR3 DNA sequence: TGCGCCAGCAGCTTGGCCGCAGTAGGTTGGGTCGGGCGGGACAACTACGAGCAGTACTTC. Protein: CASSLAAVGWVGRDNYEQYF.

This clonotype was seen repeatedly, ten times or more. The CDR3 is CAWSVLDGSAEQFF. CDR3 DNA: TGTGCCTGGAGTGTACTGGACGGGAGCGCTGAGCAGTTCTTC. The V gene is TRBV30, the J gene TRBJ2-1, with TRBD2 as a possible D gene (6 bases). Germline V lookup: CDR1 GTSNPN, CDR2 SVGIG (reference sequence). Trimming stripped 0 bases from V and 9 bases from J, with 15 bases between. The CDR3 has 14 residues. The complete variable domain, with remaining parts taken from reference TRBV30 and TRBJ2-1, reads SQTIHQWPATLVQPVGSPLSLECTVEGTSNPNLYWYRQAAGRGLQLLFYSVGIGQISSEVPQNLSASRPQDRQFILSSKKLLLSDSGFYLCAWSVLDGSAEQFFGPGTRLTVL.

This clonotype was recorded a few times. Compared with germline, one end of the junction differs, possibly owing to a read error. The chain recombines TRBV3-1 with TRBJ2-5; D may match TRBD1 or TRBD2 (5 bases each). CDR1 is LGHDT and CDR2 is YNNKEL in the germline V gene (reference sequence). The length of the CDR3 is 16 residues. The CDR3 loop reads CASSQDRGAAAETQSF. CDR3 bases: TGTGCCAGCAGCCAAGATCGAGGGGCAGCAGCAGAGACCCAGTCCTTC.

V and J are TRBV28 and TRBJ2-2; unclear D gene. Germline loops: CDR1 MDHEN, CDR2 SYDVKM. V was pared by 4 bases and J by 1 base, with 13 bases between. CDR3 length: 16 residues. The CDR3 is CASSSPPPVNTGELFF. DNA of the CDR3: TGTGCCAGCAGTTCGCCGCCCCCAGTGAACACCGGGGAGCTGTTTTTT.